This is a list of T cell receptor beta chains from one sample in a study of blood T cell repertoires in COVID-19. Using immunoSEQ multiplex PCR, the repertoire was profiled, and TCRdb retains in-frame clones only, with some absent. The sample lists more than 95,000 clones, roughly 87% occurring once. Sequenced: peripheral blood. These receptors were taken from a woman of 80 years or more in a cohort sampled during active COVID-19. CDR3s leave out the opening cysteine and the closing phenylalanine or tryptophan. Each record gives: CDR3 protein, V gene.

CDR3aa: ASSRRQGAYLGNTGELF
v_gene: TRBV19

CDR3aa: ASGGQGDQPQH
v_gene: TRBV9

CDR3aa: ASSRSGGGNQPQH
v_gene: TRBV18

CDR3aa: ASSNSHRVCCFTDEAF
v_gene: TRBV21-1

CDR3aa: ASSDSGWGEQY
v_gene: TRBV12-3/TRBV12-4

CDR3aa: ASSTSGGKYNEQF
v_gene: TRBV6-5

CDR3aa: ASSHYREKLVGTIY
v_gene: TRBV19

CDR3aa: ASSLAGGSRNEQF
v_gene: TRBV5-1

CDR3aa: ASSESAGAIAEAF
v_gene: TRBV10-1

CDR3aa: ASSKQGAGRVTYGYT
v_gene: TRBV27

CDR3aa: AITAWPSGELF
v_gene: TRBV10-3

CDR3aa: ASTGFSGANVLT
v_gene: TRBV10-2

CDR3aa: ASSLTGALTEAF
v_gene: TRBV7-9

CDR3aa: ASNKGGVVGQPQH
v_gene: TRBV27

CDR3aa: ASRVSGGAKNIQY
v_gene: TRBV3-1/TRBV3-2

CDR3aa: ATSRGSGGHTGELF
v_gene: TRBV15

CDR3aa: ASGTLGQGYNEQF
v_gene: TRBV7-3

CDR3aa: ASSLAPGYEQY
v_gene: TRBV5-1

CDR3aa: ASSELALPTSPLH
v_gene: TRBV2

CDR3aa: ASSLGPPSGGAYNEQF
v_gene: TRBV7-8

CDR3aa: ASSIPIGQGGVQF
v_gene: TRBV19

CDR3aa: ASSTGLGYT
v_gene: TRBV19

CDR3aa: SAQAESPQH
v_gene: TRBV20-1

CDR3aa: ASSLVGTSGFTDTQY
v_gene: TRBV7-9

CDR3aa: ASSFGQPQGGYT
v_gene: TRBV14

CDR3aa: ASSIPGATGNYGYT
v_gene: TRBV19

CDR3aa: ASSSPGLIYTGELF
v_gene: TRBV11-2

CDR3aa: ASSLDRGSYEQY
v_gene: TRBV5-5

CDR3aa: SVLDGMAPFRGANVLT
v_gene: TRBV29-1

CDR3aa: ASSVAPLTSGGVSGELF
v_gene: TRBV9

CDR3aa: ASSLGGGKYEQY
v_gene: TRBV5-6

CDR3aa: ASSSLRAYNEQF
v_gene: TRBV27

CDR3aa: ASSDRDTAHYGYT
v_gene: TRBV2